The clone carrying this T cell receptor beta chain turned up a few times. Its antigen is unidentified. These data come from a study of CD8+ T cells in alopecia areata. General observations from the study: Lesional scalp, notably in alopecia totalis/universalis, had clonality above that of normal scalp. Under tofacitinib, fewer expanded CD8+ clones appeared among the top 100 scalp clones.

Following RNA extraction, reverse transcription yielded cDNA that acted as the sequencing template. Clones were read by immunoSEQ multiplex PCR, and TCRdb kept only the in-frame ones, dropping some. The sample has 150,000 to 250,000 clones; approximately 56% are singletons. Specified treatment: oral pan-JAK inhibitor, 5-10 mg twice daily. Alopecia areata patients had lesional scalp punch biopsies and peripheral blood taken from them. Trimming pared 3 bases from V and 7 bases from J, leaving 7 bases between. The CDR3 loop spans 11 amino acids. Germline CDR1 is SGHRS and CDR2 is YFSETQ. The sequenced sample was CD4+ T cells sorted from blood, obtained at week 4, from a patient treated with tofacitinib. The chain carries TRBV5-1 and TRBJ2-5; no clear D. The clonotype was recovered from a human donor with alopecia areata. The CDR3 is CASSSARTQYF. The CDR3, as DNA: TGCGCCAGCAGCTCCGCTCGGACCCAGTACTTC.